This T cell receptor beta chain was retrieved from a study of T cell responses to AZD1222 COVID-19 vaccine. Study information: Pooling of second doses given at about 4 or about 12 weeks was done. Study-wide results and limits: Dominant at 160-218 and 743-854, vaccine-associated CD4 TCRs also spanned spike. In a largely white British group with more females than males, clonal diversity was possibly underestimated. Nearly half of spike-specific TCRs reportedly target variant regions that are unmutated in the B.1.351 and B.1.1.7 variants.

Profiled with immunoSEQ multiplex PCR; TCRdb holds only in-frame clones, not every one. The sample carries 150,000 to 200,000 clones, about 90% recorded once. CDR1 LNHDA and CDR2 SQIVND come from the germline V gene (reference sequence). The junction had 6 bases not matched to a gene; V was cut back by 5 bases and J by 3 bases. The CDR3 is 15 residues long. For this clone: The target antigen is unknown.

The sequencing used peripheral blood, collected on day 0 of AZD1222 vaccination. The chain couples TRBV19 to TRBJ1-4; 7 nucleotides agree with TRBD1. The TCR was taken from an adult in good health. CDR3 bases: TGTGCCAGTAGTGCCCGACAGGGTCCTAATGAAAAACTGTTTTTT. The encoded protein is CASSARQGPNEKLFF.